These 5 T cell receptor beta chains share one sample of origin, sequenced in a study of shared clonotypes between healthy human individuals. Profiling relied on immunoSEQ multiplex PCR, and the TCRdb table lists in-frame clones only, not all of them. This table holds about 2,500,000 clones, over 85% found once. The sample comprised naive CD4+ T cells sorted from blood. Specified subset: CD45RA+ positively selected. These TCRs come from a young man in good health.

The chain couples TRBV5-1 to TRBJ1-2, with 8 bases fitting TRBD1. Germline trimming cut 0 bases from V and 5 bases from J; bases unmatched to any gene: 3. CDR1 and CDR2 (germline): SGHRS, YFSETQ. The CDR3 has 14 amino acids. The CDR3 DNA reads TGCGCCAGCAGCTTGGACAGGGGGTTTTATGGCTACACCTTC. It codes for CASSLDRGFYGYTF.

The chain employs TRBV10-2 and TRBJ1-6; D is ambiguous. Germline V gene sequence: CDR1 WSHSY, CDR2 SAAADI. The CDR3 is made up of 15 amino acids. Trimming took 2 bases from V and 1 from J, leaving 6 bases between them. The CDR3: CASSERESYNSPLHF. In nucleotides, the CDR3 is TGCGCCAGCAGTGAGAGGGAATCCTATAATTCACCCCTCCACTTT.

Comments on this clone: Other nucleotide sequences from this sample produce the same CDR3. The chain combines TRBV18 with TRBJ2-7; the match to TRBD1 covers 10 bases. J lost 0 bases, V lost 6 bases, and 8 bases had no gene match. The length of the CDR3 is 16 residues. The germline V gene encodes CDR1 KGHSH and CDR2 LQKENI. This CDR3 reads CASSPTGGRSSYEQYF. Written as DNA, the CDR3 is TGTGCCAGCTCCCCGACAGGGGGCCGGAGCTCCTACGAGCAGTACTTC. Supplemented by reference TRBV18 and TRBJ2-7, the full variable domain reads NAGVMQNPRHLVRRRGQEARLRCSPMKGHSHVYWYRQLPEEGLKFMVYLQKENIIDESGMPKERFSAEFPKEGPSILRIQQVVRGDSAAYFCASSPTGGRSSYEQYFGPGTRLTVT.

In regard to this clone: This sample also contains other DNA sequences that code for the same CDR3. The rearrangement links TRBV2 to TRBJ2-7; D gene ambiguous. Trimming took 3 bases from V and 6 from J, leaving 6 bases between them. Germline values: CDR1 SNHLY, CDR2 FYNNEI. This CDR3 spans 11 amino acids. CDR3 sequence: CASSDSPEQYF. CDR3 coding DNA: TGTGCCAGCAGTGACAGCCCCGAGCAGTACTTC.

This clone was picked up a small number of times. The CDR3 region has the DNA TGTGCCTGGGGCGGTAGCGGGATCTTAAACATTCAGTACTTC. It specifies CAWGGSGILNIQYF. The chain has TRBV30 and TRBJ2-4, with 8 bases lining up with TRBD2. The germline V gene encodes CDR1 GTSNPN and CDR2 SVGIG (reference sequence). V shed 5 bases and J 6 bases; nucleotides not matched to a gene: 9. The CDR3 covers 14 residues.